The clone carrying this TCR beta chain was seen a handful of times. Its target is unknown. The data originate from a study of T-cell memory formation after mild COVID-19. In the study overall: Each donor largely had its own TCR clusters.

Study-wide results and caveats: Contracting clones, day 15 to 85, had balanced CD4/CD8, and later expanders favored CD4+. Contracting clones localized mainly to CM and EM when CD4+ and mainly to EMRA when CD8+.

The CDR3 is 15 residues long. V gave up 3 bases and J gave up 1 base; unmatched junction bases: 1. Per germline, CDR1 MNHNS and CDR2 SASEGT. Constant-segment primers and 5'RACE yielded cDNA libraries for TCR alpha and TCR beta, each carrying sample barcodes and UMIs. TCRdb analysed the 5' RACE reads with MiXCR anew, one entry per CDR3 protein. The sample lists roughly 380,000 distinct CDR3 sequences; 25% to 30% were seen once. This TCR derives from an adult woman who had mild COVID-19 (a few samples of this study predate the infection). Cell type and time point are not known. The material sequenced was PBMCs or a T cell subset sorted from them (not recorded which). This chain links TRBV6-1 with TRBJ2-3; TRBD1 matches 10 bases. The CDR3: CASSDGTGGTDTQYF. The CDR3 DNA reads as TGTGCCAGCAGTGATGGGACAGGGGGCACAGATACGCAGTATTTT.